This T cell receptor beta chain was identified during a study of blood T cell repertoires in COVID-19 (dated by TCRdb to about 2020). Turning to the overall study: Samples from collaborators originated in the United States, Italy and Spain and spanned both the acute and convalescent phases of COVID-19. The prospective study material was composed of cDNA or gDNA derived from T cells, B-cell-depleted T cells, or PBMCs. Deeply sampled blood TCRbeta repertoires from subjects exposed to, actively infected with, or recovered from COVID-19 were included in the dataset. The repertoires were released in a freely available public database meant as a resource for research on the immune response to SARS-CoV-2. Samples came from the ongoing ImmuneRACE study (first 160 participants) plus 1,254 subjects from 6 global collaborators. Sample metadata almost always included a de-identified subject ID, COVID-19 status, age in years and sex. Where available, HLA class I and class II types were taken from metadata supplied by the sample provider and were not determined by assay-based typing. Study-wide findings and limitations: The quantity of clinical and demographic metadata differed by source and by participant and was supplied without curation.

TCRbeta CDR3 regions were amplified from genomic DNA by means of the immunoSEQ Assay, a bias-controlled multiplex PCR. The authors' pipeline ran thus. The number of nucleated cells in each sample was estimated by amplification of reference gene primers within the assay. Sequence reads were collapsed and filtered to measure the absolute abundance of every unique TCRbeta CDR3 rearrangement. Productive Simpson clonality was computed per sample as the square root of Simpson's diversity index over productive rearrangements. TCRdb limited this immuneACCESS table to in-frame rearrangements with V and J called. A share of clones is missing; checked studies link under half to unresolved V genes, and the rest is unexplained. V and J calls and clone size come straight from that table; D and trimming were deduced from the DNA. Here the sample has 250,000 to 350,000 clones; about four fifths occur a single time. Approximately 14% of the sample is taken by the ten largest.

As concerns this clone: Its specific antigen is unknown. No base qualities exist here, and no much larger clone lies one base off it.

The germline V gene (reference sequence) specifies LGHDT as CDR1 and YNNKEL as CDR2. Germline trimming amounts to 3 bases on V and 4 bases on J, with 5 as the count of junction bases outside the gene matches. Its CDR3 holds 14 amino acids, cysteine through phenylalanine. This entry keeps only the CDR3 DNA: 42 bases, framed from base 1. At one collaborating source in Seattle, patients were enrolled during active infection and were followed longitudinally through the course of disease. Whole blood was collected in K2EDTA tubes by collaborating institutions according to the institutions' own protocols. Collaborator samples were shipped for TCRbeta analysis as frozen whole blood, isolated PBMCs, or DNA extracted from either sample type.

The chain is assembled from TRBV3-1 (or the pseudogene TRBV3-2) and TRBJ1-2, with 7 bases aligning to TRBD1. Sequencing was performed on peripheral blood. This TCR came from a person aged 70 to 85 with COVID-19, enrolled during active disease. The CDR3 region: CASSQGTVSYGYTF. The nucleotides are TGTGCCAGCAGCCAGGGGACAGTGTCCTATGGCTACACCTTC.